This TCR beta chain stems from a study of shared clonotypes between healthy human individuals. Overall study findings and caveats: Non-shared clonotypes showed lower generation probabilities than clonotypes common to all four donors. A handful of donors showed sharing of approximately 5% of naive CD4 clonotypes. Blood was the only sampled material, and tissue repertoires likely differ.

Notes on this clone: As yet, its antigen is unknown.

The CDR3 covers 16 residues. V dropped 5 bases and J dropped 2; count of bases not matched to a gene: 9. Germline V lookup: CDR1 LNHNV, CDR2 YYDKDF (reference sequence). Original analysis: ImmunoSEQ yielded junction-only sequences lacking quality scores, so filtering differed. Sequencing was performed with immunoSEQ multiplex PCR; in TCRdb, only in-frame clones are kept and a portion is missing. That table is the source of V, J and clone size, and D and trimming were worked out from the DNA. The sample lists 190,000 or so clones, approximately 61% seen once, with 10% in the top ten. The specimen sequenced was memory CD4+ T cells sorted from blood. Described subset: CD45RA-negative fraction. The chain carries TRBV15 and TRBJ1-5; 7 bases map to TRBD1. This clonotype was obtained from a man younger than 40 in good health. Written as DNA, the CDR3 is TGTGCCACCAGCGGTTTTGGAGGGGGCGGCAATCAGCCCCAGCATTTT. It specifies CATSGFGGGGNQPQHF.